The present TCR beta chain was sequenced within a study of identical twins. Overall study results and limits: Shared out-of-frame alpha sequences (those common to twins) showed excess low generation probability. The more abundant beta clonotypes in cord blood had fewer insertions, and memory repertoires did not show this.

The CDR3 length is 13 residues. The ends were cut back, 5 bases at V and 3 bases at J, with 11 bases in the middle. cDNA carried unique molecular identifiers, and a universal primer site was added by template switching. From the 5' RACE reads, TCRdb called clonotypes with MiXCR, one entry per CDR3 protein. Here the sample spans roughly 250,000 distinct CDR3 sequences, about an eighth being singletons. As concerns this clonotype: What it binds is unknown.

The rearrangement joins TRBV12-3 or TRBV12-4 to TRBJ2-7, with a tentative D call TRBD2 (6 bases). The material sequenced was memory (CD45RO+) T cells sorted from blood. The TCR sequence derives from a young woman in good health. The CDR3: CASSLRENYEQYF. CDR3 nucleotide sequence: TGTGCCAGCAGTCTCCGGGAGAACTACGAGCAGTACTTC.